This T cell receptor beta chain was retrieved from a study of T cell repertoires in aging, cancer and after chemotherapy. The overall study: Patients with glioblastoma brain tumors were sampled before and after temozolomide-based therapy.

The CDR3 contains 15 residues. Germline loops: CDR1 MNHNS, CDR2 SASEGT. V lost 4 bases and J lost 0, with 11 bases in between. To note about this clonotype: Its antigen is not known.

The template was genomic DNA from peripheral blood, not RNA. Overall study findings and caveats: Immunological memory after chemotherapy cannot be judged from the repertoire data. In cancer patients, declining TCR diversity with age involved lost richness and lost evenness.

Multiplex touch-down PCR with TRB-A/B primers amplified rearranged V-D-J TRB sequences. TCRdb recomputed calls from the multiplex PCR reads with MiXCR, one row per CDR3 protein. The sample includes approximately 1,700 distinct CDR3 sequences, around a third seen only once; the top ten take approximately 7.6%. Sequenced: blood. The gene calls are TRBV6-1 and TRBJ2-3; D is unresolved. The sequence was collected from a human donor with a solid tumor. The CDR3 loop reads CASSARTASTDTQYF. CDR3 sequence (DNA): TGTGCCAGCAGTGCCAGAACAGCTAGCACAGATACGCAGTATTTT.